The rows below give T cell receptor beta chains drawn from one sample of a study of Graves' ophthalmopathy and Graves' hyperthyroidism. Using its own MiXCR run on the multiplex PCR reads, TCRdb lists one record per CDR3 protein. The sample has some 750,000 distinct CDR3 sequences, roughly 41% seen once. The source material was peripheral blood. These receptors came from an adult man with Graves' ophthalmopathy. CDR3s include the opening cysteine and the closing phenylalanine or tryptophan. The D gene is left open where the match is weak. Clone size is not always given. Where it is, it says once, few, many or a class for expanded clones.

j_call clone_size d_call v_call cdr3_aa cdr3_nt
TRBJ1-5 many . TRBV19 CASVGRALEPQHF TGTGCCAGTGTCGGCAGGGCCCTAGAGCCCCAGCATTTT
TRBJ2-5 few TRBD1 TRBV7-3 CASSPGTGRGEETQYF TGTGCCAGCAGCCCAGGGACAGGGAGAGGAGAAGAGACCCAGTACTTC
TRBJ1-5 . . TRBV4-3 CASSQDLTQPQHF TGCGCCAGCAGCCAAGATCTAACCCAGCCCCAGCATTTT
TRBJ1-4 many . TRBV11-2 CASSLDQDRKLFF TGTGCCAGCAGCTTAGATCAGGACCGAAAACTGTTTTTT
TRBJ2-3 . . TRBV19 CASSQGQTAGDTQYF TGTGCCAGCAGCCAAGGACAGACCGCCGGGGATACGCAGTATTTT
TRBJ2-5 . . TRBV29-1 CSVETSGGETQYF TGCAGCGTGGAGACCTCGGGCGGGGAGACCCAGTACTTC
TRBJ1-4 . . TRBV25-1 CASSASVGGSPNEKLFF TGTGCCAGCAGCGCCTCCGTCGGGGGTTCCCCTAATGAAAAACTGTTTTTT
TRBJ2-7 few TRBD1 TRBV20-1 CSLEDRDDEQYF TGCAGTCTTGAAGACAGGGACGACGAGCAGTACTTC
TRBJ1-2 many TRBD1 TRBV9 CASSRGQTNYGYTF TGTGCCAGCAGCAGGGGACAGACTAACTATGGCTACACCTTC
TRBJ1-1 few . TRBV20-1 CSARDPWGAFF TGCAGTGCTAGGGACCCATGGGGAGCTTTCTTT
TRBJ1-6 few . TRBV5-8 CASSFGRLDDSPLHF TGTGCCAGCAGCTTCGGGCGGCTGGATGATTCACCCCTCCACTTT
TRBJ1-2 . . TRBV2 CASSYRAVKSGYTF TGTGCCAGCAGTTATCGCGCAGTGAAGAGTGGCTACACCTTC
TRBJ1-4 . TRBD1 TRBV7-4 CASSPGQDRNEKLFF TGTGCCAGCAGCCCGGGACAGGATCGAAATGAAAAACTGTTTTTT
TRBJ2-7 . . TRBV4-1 CASSQDETAIYEQYF TGCGCCAGCAGCCAAGATGAGACAGCTATCTACGAGCAGTACTTC
TRBJ1-1 many . TRBV7-3 CASSLGSGNTEAFF TGTGCCAGCAGCTTAGGATCCGGGAACACTGAAGCTTTCTTT
TRBJ1-2 many TRBD1 TRBV5-1 CASSLGAGQELYGYTF TGCGCCAGCAGCTTGGGTGCCGGACAGGAGCTGTATGGCTACACCTTC
TRBJ1-1 many . TRBV11-2 CASSPATEAFF TGTGCCAGCAGCCCCGCGACTGAAGCTTTCTTT
TRBJ1-2 . . TRBV10-2 CASSESSQDYGYTF TGCGCCAGCAGTGAGTCATCCCAAGACTATGGCTACACCTTC
TRBJ1-4 . . TRBV6-6 CASSYLTNEKLFF TGTGCCAGCAGTTACCTCACAAATGAAAAACTGTTTTTT
TRBJ1-3 . . TRBV3-1 CASSRLGGTIYF TGTGCCAGCAGCCGCCTAGGAGGGACCATATATTTT
TRBJ2-5 . . TRBV25-1 CASSLVGGHLQETQYF TGTGCCAGCAGTTTGGTCGGGGGCCACCTGCAAGAGACCCAGTACTTC
TRBJ2-5 once TRBD1 TRBV5-6 CASRRQGDGTQYF TGTGCCAGCAGAAGACAGGGTGATGGGACCCAGTACTTC
TRBJ1-1 . TRBD1 TRBV19 CASSHWDRVVTEAFF TGTGCCAGTAGCCATTGGGACAGGGTGGTCACTGAAGCTTTCTTT
TRBJ2-7 . . TRBV25-1 CASSAKSVQTYEQYF TGTGCCAGCAGTGCCAAAAGCGTACAGACCTACGAGCAGTACTTC
TRBJ1-6 few . TRBV7-3 CASSLVSSHFNSPLHF TGTGCCAGCAGCTTAGTATCAAGCCACTTTAATTCACCCCTCCACTTT
TRBJ2-5 . TRBD1 TRBV20-1 CSARAWTGEETQYF TGCAGTGCTAGGGCCTGGACAGGGGAAGAGACCCAGTACTTC
TRBJ1-2 many TRBD1 TRBV15 CATSRSPRGQTNYGYTF TGTGCCACCAGCAGGAGCCCTCGGGGACAGACGAACTATGGCTACACCTTC
TRBJ1-6 few . TRBV2 CASSPSVGSYNSPLHF TGTGCCAGCAGCCCTTCAGTGGGCTCCTATAATTCACCCCTCCACTTT
TRBJ2-6 few TRBD1 TRBV6-6 CASSQFGTGFSGANVLTF TGTGCCAGCAGCCAATTTGGGACAGGGTTCTCTGGGGCCAACGTCCTGACTTTC
TRBJ1-6 many . TRBV2 CASSEKANRNSPLHF TGTGCCAGCAGTGAGAAAGCAAACCGTAATTCACCCCTCCACTTT
TRBJ2-5 . . TRBV20-1 CSARDSRDTWVETQYF TGCAGTGCTAGAGACTCCAGGGACACGTGGGTAGAGACCCAGTACTTC
TRBJ1-2 few . TRBV6-5 CASSALRGGYTF TGTGCCAGCAGTGCACTTAGAGGAGGCTACACCTTC
TRBJ2-1 . . TRBV11-2 CASSPAGNEQFF TGTGCCAGCAGCCCGGCGGGGAATGAGCAGTTCTTC
TRBJ2-7 . . TRBV4-3 CASSQDNGVGQYF TGCGCCAGCAGCCAAGATAATGGGGTTGGACAGTACTTC
TRBJ2-7 few TRBD1 TRBV12-3/TRBV12-4 CASRTTGANYEQYF TGTGCCAGCAGAACGACAGGGGCTAACTACGAGCAGTACTTC
TRBJ2-5 few . TRBV20-1 CSARDKETQYF TGCAGTGCTAGAGATAAGGAGACCCAGTACTTC
TRBJ1-1 many . TRBV11-2 CASSSDRTNTEAFF TGTGCCAGCAGCTCGGACAGAACGAACACTGAAGCTTTCTTT
TRBJ1-2 . TRBD1 TRBV9 CASSSRDRDRAGGFSYGYTF TGTGCCAGCAGCTCCCGGGACAGGGATCGGGCGGGCGGATTCAGTTATGGCTACACCTTC
TRBJ2-6 many . TRBV15 CATRDILGPGANVLTF TGTGCCACTCGGGACATTTTGGGGCCTGGGGCCAACGTCCTGACTTTC
TRBJ2-5 . . TRBV10-2 CASGEGRETQYF TGCGCCAGCGGCGAGGGGAGGGAGACCCAGTACTTC
TRBJ1-2 . TRBD1 TRBV10-3 CASSSGTGSTYGYTF TGTGCCAGCAGCTCCGGGACAGGGAGCACCTATGGCTACACCTTC
TRBJ1-3 many . TRBV29-1 CSARAGNTIYF TGCAGCGCTCGGGCTGGAAACACCATATATTTT
TRBJ1-1 many TRBD1 TRBV7-9 CASSLEGRGGAFF TGTGCCAGCAGCTTAGAGGGCAGGGGGGGAGCTTTCTTT
TRBJ1-5 few . TRBV10-3 CAISEAGQNQPQHF TGTGCCATCAGTGAGGCGGGGCAAAATCAGCCCCAGCATTTT
TRBJ2-5 . TRBD2 TRBV7-9 CAGTTPGLASTSQYF TGTGCCGGCACCACACCGGGACTAGCATCTACGTCCCAGTACTTC
TRBJ1-2 . TRBD1 TRBV15 CATSSPGTGAVYGYTF TGTGCCACCAGCAGTCCCGGGACAGGGGCCGTCTATGGCTACACCTTC
TRBJ1-6 . TRBD1 TRBV7-2 CASSQGQGRNSPLHF TGCGCCAGCAGCCAAGGACAGGGGCGAAATTCACCCCTCCACTTT
TRBJ2-7 many . TRBV2 CASSEPQLLTYEQYF TGTGCCAGCAGTGAACCACAGCTACTGACCTACGAGCAGTACTTC
TRBJ2-6 . . TRBV7-9 CASSEVAQTFAGANVLTF TGTGCCAGCAGTGAAGTTGCACAGACATTCGCCGGGGCCAACGTCCTGACTTTC
TRBJ1-2 . . TRBV9 CASSATLGHTYGYTF TGTGCCAGCAGCGCAACACTGGGACACACCTATGGCTACACCTTC
TRBJ2-7 . . TRBV10-3 CASSPGSSENYEQYF TGTGCCAGCAGTCCCGGTTCTAGCGAGAATTACGAGCAGTACTTC
TRBJ1-1 . . TRBV20-1 CSARDPAREAFF TGCAGTGCTAGAGACCCCGCGAGGGAAGCTTTCTTT
TRBJ2-5 . TRBD1 TRBV6-6 CASSYGGTGAETQYF TGTGCCAGCAGTTACGGGGGAACAGGGGCGGAGACCCAGTACTTC
TRBJ2-7 . TRBD1 TRBV7-9 CASGRQGSNEQYF TGTGCCAGCGGTAGACAGGGGTCCAACGAGCAGTACTTC
TRBJ2-7 . . TRBV7-3 CASSLTSLPPFEQYF TGTGCCAGCAGCTTAACATCTCTACCCCCGTTCGAGCAGTACTTC
TRBJ1-1 . . TRBV9 CASSVSWARRRSEAFF TGTGCCAGCAGTGTTTCCTGGGCGCGAAGACGCTCTGAAGCTTTCTTT
TRBJ2-6 many TRBD1 TRBV7-9 CASSPRLTGGSSGANVLTF TGTGCCAGCAGCCCCCGCCTTACAGGGGGGAGCTCTGGGGCCAACGTCCTGACTTTC
TRBJ1-1 few . TRBV7-3 CASSLRSGRANTEAFF TGTGCCAGCAGCTTAAGGTCTGGGAGGGCGAACACTGAAGCTTTCTTT